This T cell receptor (beta chain) was documented in a study of human T cells and chemical hapten exposure (dated by TCRdb to the early 2020s). General notes on the study: For sensitization, 2% DPC in acetone was applied to a 2 cm by 2 cm area of upper inner arm skin. Patients additionally received weekly therapeutic DPC doses to the scalp throughout the approximately 22-week study period. Patch testing was done on the upper back using Finn chambers containing 0.01% DPC, and results were scored after 6 days according to International Contact Dermatitis Research Group standards. Alopecia areata with under or over 50% scalp involvement, alopecia totalis and alopecia universalis were represented in the patient cohort, which was mostly female. The libraries were sequenced as a pool, and the TCR yield per sample differed mostly because of small variations in library volumes within the pool. The study tracked peripheral blood TCR repertoire changes in vivo during primary and secondary sensitization to the hapten diphenylcyclopropenone (DPC) in alopecia patients. Blood samples were taken from patients before sensitization (week 0) and at 2, 6 and about 24 weeks after DPC sensitization. Nearly 30 alopecia patients gave blood for TCR sequencing at one to four time points (pre-sensitization, 2, 6 and 24 weeks). Results and caveats for the whole study, not just this receptor: Significantly more large CDR3 similarity clusters were formed by expanded TCRs than by pre-sensitization or healthy control sets, consistent with antigen-driven responses. Alopecia, a presumed autoimmune disease, was present in all patients, so the immune response of the patients might differ from that of healthy individuals. Patch test score was positively correlated with the number of PT1 expanded TCRs, with significance at thresholds 8, 16 and 32 but not at 4. No change with DPC sensitization was found in the number of TCRs above 1 in 1000 frequency, and no evidence of global repertoire structure alterations was found. Repeated subsampling changed both the strength of the expansion versus patch-test correlation and the threshold at which that correlation became significant.

Sample time point, as interpreted from the label and publication: patch test 1, 2 weeks after DPC sensitization. Explained via the paper, the treatment or condition label denotes: therapeutic diphenylcyclopropenone sensitization with weekly scalp DPC. Blood at each patch-test visit was drawn before the patch test was applied. To be eligible, patients had to be aged 18 to 70, diagnosed with alopecia and judged suitable for DPC therapy, while pregnant patients were excluded. Total RNA was extracted from unfractionated whole blood that had been collected in Tempus Blood RNA tubes. Library prep was done by RACE. The sequencer listed for this sample is NextSeq 500. Library preparation attached unique molecular identifiers to individual cDNA molecules for quantitative, reproducible TCR counting. Both TCR alpha and TCR beta chains were sequenced from each blood RNA sample. The original methods were these. Samples had a median of 95,638 TCRs, with a range from roughly 23,224 to 700,000. The Decombinator software suite was used to annotate the V, J and CDR3 of the TCR reads. For the PS versus PT1 abundance plots, all samples were subsampled to the same number of TCRs (28,000). Expanded TCRs were defined as absent before sensitization and observed at least eight times at the 2-week time point. TCRdb reanalyzed the raw reads on its own, using fastp at Q25 for trimming and MiXCR for clone calling, and kept in-frame beta chains. CDR3 protein duplicates are merged, each entry listing the most common genes and DNA. The V and J calls and clone size are TCRdb's, not the authors'. The sample data list 300,000 to 350,000 distinct CDR3 sequences, and around 6.9% of these were observed just once. The leading ten clones occupy 7.5% to 8.5% of the sample.

Spanning cysteine to phenylalanine, the CDR3 consists of 13 amino acids. The only DNA kept is the CDR3, 39 bases in frame from the first base. Looking up the germline V gene yields CDR1 SQVTM and CDR2 ANQGSEA. A distance of 13 bases separates the germline ends of V and J, which lose 7 bases and 1 base respectively. The sample holds many counts of this clonotype. Its antigen is currently not known. Base qualities are not provided; no much larger clone lies one nucleotide away. This sample comprised whole blood, obtained in connection with sensitization to the hapten diphenylcyclopropenone (DPC). The origin of this receptor is a woman aged 18-29 years with alopecia areata. Some clones in this sample may be carry-over from other donors' samples. The chain joins TRBV29-1 to TRBJ1-1; 6 matching bases give a weak D call of TRBD1. The CDR3 corresponds to CSAYRESNTEAFF. The nucleotides are TGCAGCGCGTACAGGGAATCGAACACTGAAGCTTTCTTT.